Listed below are T cell receptor beta chains from one sample, sequenced in a study of control samples from healthy donors and cancer patients. Data came from immunoSEQ multiplex PCR; TCRdb stores just in-frame clones and leaves some out. The sample has approximately 100,000 clones; around nine tenths are singletons. The sequenced sample was blood. Every receptor here comes from a man younger than 40 in good health. The CDR3 runs from the conserved cysteine through the conserved F or W. The order of the fields is D gene, clone size, J gene, V gene, CDR3 protein, CDR3 DNA. A D gene is named only where the DNA matches it firmly. A row's size may be missing; if present it is once, few, many or a size class.

d_call: .
clone_size: .
j_call: TRBJ2-5
v_call: TRBV5-1
cdr3_aa: CASAPKRGGETQYF
cdr3_nt: TGCGCCAGCGCCCCCAAGAGAGGGGGAGAGACCCAGTACTTC

d_call: .
clone_size: few
j_call: TRBJ2-2
v_call: TRBV6-5
cdr3_aa: CASRTGANTGELFF
cdr3_nt: TGTGCCAGCAGGACTGGGGCGAACACCGGGGAGCTGTTTTTT

d_call: TRBD1
clone_size: .
j_call: TRBJ1-2
v_call: TRBV19
cdr3_aa: CASSPGQSSYGYTF
cdr3_nt: TGTGCCAGTAGCCCGGGACAGTCTTCCTATGGCTACACCTTC

d_call: .
clone_size: .
j_call: TRBJ1-1
v_call: TRBV5-8
cdr3_aa: CASSLGRAGGTEAFF
cdr3_nt: TGTGCCAGCAGCTTGGGGAGGGCGGGGGGCACTGAAGCTTTCTTT

d_call: .
clone_size: few
j_call: TRBJ2-1
v_call: TRBV9
cdr3_aa: CASSVDLGPNEQFF
cdr3_nt: TGTGCCAGCAGCGTAGACCTGGGACCTAATGAGCAGTTCTTC

d_call: .
clone_size: .
j_call: TRBJ1-1
v_call: TRBV5-1
cdr3_aa: CASSLETAPEAFF
cdr3_nt: TGCGCCAGCAGCTTGGAGACTGCACCTGAAGCTTTCTTT

d_call: .
clone_size: .
j_call: TRBJ1-5
v_call: TRBV6-5
cdr3_aa: CASSYSMVQPQHF
cdr3_nt: TGTGCCAGCAGTTACTCGATGGTACAGCCCCAGCATTTT

d_call: .
clone_size: .
j_call: TRBJ2-7
v_call: TRBV30
cdr3_aa: CAWSVGGSYEQYF
cdr3_nt: TGTGCCTGGAGTGTGGGCGGATCCTACGAGCAGTACTTC

d_call: TRBD1
clone_size: .
j_call: TRBJ1-1
v_call: TRBV12-5
cdr3_aa: CASGLVLIGTGSRTEAFF
cdr3_nt: TGTGCTAGTGGTTTGGTACTAATTGGGACAGGGTCGAGGACTGAAGCTTTCTTT

d_call: TRBD1
clone_size: once
j_call: TRBJ2-5
v_call: TRBV6-5
cdr3_aa: CASSYSTGFWETQYF
cdr3_nt: TGTGCCAGCAGTTACTCGACAGGGTTTTGGGAGACCCAGTACTTC

d_call: .
clone_size: .
j_call: TRBJ1-2
v_call: TRBV2
cdr3_aa: CASSEEGYGYTF
cdr3_nt: TGTGCCAGCAGTGAGGAAGGCTATGGCTACACCTTC

d_call: .
clone_size: .
j_call: TRBJ2-3
v_call: TRBV14
cdr3_aa: CASSQQLASTDTQYF
cdr3_nt: TGTGCCAGCAGCCAACAGCTAGCGAGCACAGATACGCAGTATTTT

d_call: TRBD1
clone_size: .
j_call: TRBJ2-7
v_call: TRBV5-6
cdr3_aa: CASSLAYWTGGVYEQYF
cdr3_nt: TGTGCCAGCAGCTTGGCCTACTGGACAGGGGGCGTGTACGAGCAGTACTTC

d_call: .
clone_size: .
j_call: TRBJ2-5
v_call: TRBV4-2
cdr3_aa: CASSQAQYF
cdr3_nt: TGTGCCAGCAGCCAGGCCCAGTACTTC

d_call: .
clone_size: few
j_call: TRBJ1-2
v_call: TRBV9
cdr3_aa: CASSVGPYGYTF
cdr3_nt: TGTGCCAGCAGCGTAGGACCCTATGGCTACACCTTC

d_call: TRBD2
clone_size: .
j_call: TRBJ2-5
v_call: TRBV11-3
cdr3_aa: CASSPGRGGETQYF
cdr3_nt: TGTGCCAGCAGCCCGGGGAGGGGAGGAGAGACCCAGTACTTC

d_call: .
clone_size: .
j_call: TRBJ1-1
v_call: TRBV29-1
cdr3_aa: CSVEGGVTEAFF
cdr3_nt: TGCAGCGTTGAAGGGGGGGTCACTGAAGCTTTCTTT

d_call: TRBD2
clone_size: .
j_call: TRBJ2-1
v_call: TRBV6-2/TRBV6-3
cdr3_aa: CASSYPLAGGNNEQFF
cdr3_nt: TGTGCCAGCAGTTACCCCCTAGCGGGGGGCAACAATGAGCAGTTCTTC

d_call: .
clone_size: once
j_call: TRBJ2-5
v_call: TRBV6-2/TRBV6-3
cdr3_aa: CASSGHETQYF
cdr3_nt: TGTGCCAGCAGTGGGCACGAGACCCAGTACTTC

d_call: TRBD1
clone_size: .
j_call: TRBJ1-2
v_call: TRBV11-2
cdr3_aa: CASSLVEGQHGYTF
cdr3_nt: TGTGCCAGCAGCTTAGTAGAGGGACAGCATGGCTACACCTTC

d_call: TRBD1
clone_size: .
j_call: TRBJ2-1
v_call: TRBV5-1
cdr3_aa: CASSLETGAPNEQFF
cdr3_nt: TGCGCCAGCAGCTTGGAGACAGGGGCCCCCAATGAGCAGTTCTTC

d_call: .
clone_size: .
j_call: TRBJ2-3
v_call: TRBV7-9
cdr3_aa: CASSFLGPRSTDTQYF
cdr3_nt: TGTGCCAGCAGCTTTCTAGGGCCCCGAAGCACAGATACGCAGTATTTT

d_call: .
clone_size: .
j_call: TRBJ2-1
v_call: TRBV5-8
cdr3_aa: CASSPSDRLLFF
cdr3_nt: TGTGCCAGCAGTCCAAGCGACCGACTTTTGTTCTTC

d_call: .
clone_size: .
j_call: TRBJ2-7
v_call: TRBV6-5
cdr3_aa: CASSIHPGAYEQYF
cdr3_nt: TGTGCCAGCAGTATTCACCCCGGAGCCTACGAGCAGTACTTC

d_call: TRBD1
clone_size: .
j_call: TRBJ2-5
v_call: TRBV10-1
cdr3_aa: CASSSGQVQETQYF
cdr3_nt: TGCGCCAGCAGCTCCGGACAGGTTCAAGAGACCCAGTACTTC

d_call: .
clone_size: .
j_call: TRBJ2-5
v_call: TRBV24-1
cdr3_aa: CATSAEGPADGQYF
cdr3_nt: TGTGCCACCAGTGCGGAAGGACCCGCAGACGGCCAGTACTTC

d_call: TRBD2
clone_size: .
j_call: TRBJ2-3
v_call: TRBV7-3
cdr3_aa: CASSLNLGSGELTGTQYF
cdr3_nt: TGTGCCAGCAGCTTAAACCTGGGTAGCGGGGAACTCACGGGTACGCAGTATTTT

d_call: .
clone_size: .
j_call: TRBJ1-2
v_call: TRBV7-2
cdr3_aa: CASSPDTNYGYTF
cdr3_nt: TGTGCCAGCAGCCCAGACACGAACTATGGCTACACCTTC

d_call: .
clone_size: once
j_call: TRBJ2-4
v_call: TRBV21-1
cdr3_aa: CASSPLAKNIQYF
cdr3_nt: TGTGCCAGCAGTCCCTTAGCCAAAAACATTCAGTACTTC

d_call: .
clone_size: .
j_call: TRBJ1-2
v_call: TRBV19
cdr3_aa: CASSKQGLDGYTF
cdr3_nt: TGTGCCAGTAGTAAACAGGGATTAGATGGCTACACCTTC

d_call: .
clone_size: .
j_call: TRBJ2-7
v_call: TRBV27
cdr3_aa: CASSSKGPGLAESSYEQYF
cdr3_nt: TGTGCCAGCAGTTCGAAAGGACCCGGCCTTGCGGAGAGCTCCTACGAGCAGTACTTC

d_call: TRBD2
clone_size: .
j_call: TRBJ2-1
v_call: TRBV4-2
cdr3_aa: CASSPRLAGSSYNEQFF
cdr3_nt: TGTGCCAGCAGCCCGCGGTTAGCGGGGAGCTCCTACAATGAGCAGTTCTTC

d_call: TRBD2
clone_size: .
j_call: TRBJ2-5
v_call: TRBV11-2
cdr3_aa: CASSLAGLAGFRETQYF
cdr3_nt: TGTGCCAGCAGCTTAGCGGGACTAGCGGGGTTTCGGGAGACCCAGTACTTC

d_call: TRBD1
clone_size: few
j_call: TRBJ1-2
v_call: TRBV19
cdr3_aa: CASSSWTGVEGYTF
cdr3_nt: TGTGCCAGTAGTTCCTGGACAGGGGTGGAGGGCTACACCTTC

d_call: TRBD2
clone_size: .
j_call: TRBJ2-1
v_call: TRBV27
cdr3_aa: CASSSGTSGYNEQFF
cdr3_nt: TGTGCCAGCAGTTCCGGGACTAGCGGCTACAATGAGCAGTTCTTC

d_call: TRBD1
clone_size: .
j_call: TRBJ1-6
v_call: TRBV6-5
cdr3_aa: CASRMGTGMDSPLHF
cdr3_nt: TGTGCCAGCAGGATGGGGACAGGGATGGATTCACCCCTCCACTTT

d_call: TRBD1
clone_size: .
j_call: TRBJ1-2
v_call: TRBV5-1
cdr3_aa: CASSSPGQGSTGYGYTF
cdr3_nt: TGCGCCAGCAGCTCGCCGGGACAGGGATCCACGGGCTATGGCTACACCTTC

d_call: TRBD1
clone_size: .
j_call: TRBJ1-1
v_call: TRBV6-1
cdr3_aa: CASSDSDRLSTEAFF
cdr3_nt: TGTGCCAGCAGTGATTCGGACAGGTTGAGCACTGAAGCTTTCTTT

d_call: TRBD1
clone_size: .
j_call: TRBJ1-5
v_call: TRBV2
cdr3_aa: CASSVETGASSNQPQHF
cdr3_nt: TGTGCCAGCAGTGTGGAGACAGGGGCCTCTAGCAATCAGCCCCAGCATTTT

d_call: .
clone_size: once
j_call: TRBJ1-1
v_call: TRBV27
cdr3_aa: CASSFGGYVNEAFF
cdr3_nt: TGTGCCAGCAGTTTTGGAGGGTATGTGAATGAAGCTTTCTTT

d_call: .
clone_size: few
j_call: TRBJ2-7
v_call: TRBV5-5
cdr3_aa: CASSPGRGYEQYF
cdr3_nt: TGTGCCAGCAGCCCGGGAAGGGGCTACGAGCAGTACTTC

d_call: .
clone_size: .
j_call: TRBJ2-1
v_call: TRBV2
cdr3_aa: CASSIGGPYNEQFF
cdr3_nt: TGTGCCAGCAGCATAGGGGGGCCCTACAATGAGCAGTTCTTC

d_call: .
clone_size: .
j_call: TRBJ1-6
v_call: TRBV9
cdr3_aa: CASRSEGRLSPLHF
cdr3_nt: TGTGCCAGCAGATCGGAGGGAAGGCTTTCACCCCTCCACTTT

d_call: .
clone_size: .
j_call: TRBJ1-2
v_call: TRBV7-9
cdr3_aa: CASSLNGVGSGYTF
cdr3_nt: TGTGCCAGCAGCTTAAACGGGGTTGGAAGCGGCTACACCTTC

d_call: TRBD2
clone_size: once
j_call: TRBJ2-1
v_call: TRBV5-1
cdr3_aa: CASSLGSSGGYNEQFF
cdr3_nt: TGCGCCAGCAGCTTGGGGTCTAGCGGGGGTTACAATGAGCAGTTCTTC

d_call: .
clone_size: .
j_call: TRBJ2-6
v_call: TRBV10-3
cdr3_aa: CAISESPNRGGYLGANVLTF
cdr3_nt: TGTGCCATCAGTGAGTCCCCTAACAGGGGGGGATATCTAGGGGCCAACGTCCTGACTTTC

d_call: .
clone_size: few
j_call: TRBJ2-6
v_call: TRBV27
cdr3_aa: CASSPRSRPGANVLTF
cdr3_nt: TGTGCCAGCTCCCCACGCTCTCGCCCTGGGGCCAACGTCCTGACTTTC

d_call: TRBD1
clone_size: .
j_call: TRBJ2-3
v_call: TRBV24-1
cdr3_aa: CATTGTGATDTQYF
cdr3_nt: TGTGCCACAACCGGGACAGGGGCCACAGATACGCAGTATTTT

d_call: .
clone_size: .
j_call: TRBJ1-3
v_call: TRBV2
cdr3_aa: CASIVAPASGNTIYF
cdr3_nt: TGTGCCAGCATAGTAGCGCCGGCCTCTGGAAACACCATATATTTT

d_call: TRBD1
clone_size: .
j_call: TRBJ1-4
v_call: TRBV6-5
cdr3_aa: CASSLRDRDEKLFF
cdr3_nt: TGTGCCAGCTCTCTCCGGGACAGGGATGAAAAACTGTTTTTT

d_call: .
clone_size: .
j_call: TRBJ2-3
v_call: TRBV5-1
cdr3_aa: CASRDSLTDTQYF
cdr3_nt: TGCGCCAGCAGGGACAGTCTCACAGATACGCAGTATTTT

d_call: TRBD1
clone_size: .
j_call: TRBJ1-2
v_call: TRBV12-3/TRBV12-4
cdr3_aa: CASSNGQGDGYTF
cdr3_nt: TGTGCCAGCAGCAACGGACAGGGTGATGGCTACACCTTC

d_call: .
clone_size: .
j_call: TRBJ1-3
v_call: TRBV25-1
cdr3_aa: CASTQGNTIYF
cdr3_nt: TGTGCCAGCACCCAGGGGAACACCATATATTTT